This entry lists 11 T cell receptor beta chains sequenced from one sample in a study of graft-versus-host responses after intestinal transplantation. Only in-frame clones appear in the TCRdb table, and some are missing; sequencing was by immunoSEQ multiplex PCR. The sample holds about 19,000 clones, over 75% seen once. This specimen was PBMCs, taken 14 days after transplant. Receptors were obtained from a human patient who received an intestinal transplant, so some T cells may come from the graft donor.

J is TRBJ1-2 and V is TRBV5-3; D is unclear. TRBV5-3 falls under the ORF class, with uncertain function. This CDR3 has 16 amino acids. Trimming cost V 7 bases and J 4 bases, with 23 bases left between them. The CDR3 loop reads CARGIRVVRKIYGYTF. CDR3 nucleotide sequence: TGTGCCAGAGGTATAAGAGTGGTGAGAAAGATCTATGGCTACACCTTC.

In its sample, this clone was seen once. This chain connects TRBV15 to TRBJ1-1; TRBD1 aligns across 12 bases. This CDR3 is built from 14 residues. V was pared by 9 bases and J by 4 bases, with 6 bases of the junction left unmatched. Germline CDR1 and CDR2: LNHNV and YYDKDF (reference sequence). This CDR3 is CATGQGATGTEAFF. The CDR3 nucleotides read TGTGCCACGGGACAGGGGGCGACGGGCACTGAAGCTTTCTTT.

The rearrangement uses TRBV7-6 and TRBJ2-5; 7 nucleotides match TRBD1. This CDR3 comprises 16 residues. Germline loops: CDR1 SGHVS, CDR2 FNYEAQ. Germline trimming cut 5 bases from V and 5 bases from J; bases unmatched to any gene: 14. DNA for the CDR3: TGTGCCAGCAGCCCGGGACAGAGAAACGAAATGGAGACCCAGTACTTC. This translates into CASSPGQRNEMETQYF.

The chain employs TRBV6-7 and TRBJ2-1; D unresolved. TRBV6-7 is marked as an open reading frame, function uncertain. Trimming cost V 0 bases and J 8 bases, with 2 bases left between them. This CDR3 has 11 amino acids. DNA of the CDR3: TGTGCCAGCAGTTACTCCCATGAGCAGTTCTTC. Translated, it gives CASSYSHEQFF.

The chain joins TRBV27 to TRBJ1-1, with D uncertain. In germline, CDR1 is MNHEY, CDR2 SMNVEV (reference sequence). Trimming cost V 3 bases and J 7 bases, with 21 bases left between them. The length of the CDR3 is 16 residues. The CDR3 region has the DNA TGTGCCAGCAGTTTTCTGGAAATAGCCGCCGGATATGAAGCTTTCTTT. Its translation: CASSFLEIAAGYEAFF.

The chain's CDR3 is CASTSSGLATDTQYF. The CDR3 DNA follows: TGTGCCAGCACCTCCTCCGGGCTAGCCACAGATACGCAGTATTTT. The rearrangement links TRBV28 to TRBJ2-3, with D maybe TRBD2 (5 bases). Trimming shortened V by 7 bases and J by 2 bases, and 16 bases separated the two germline ends. The length of the CDR3 is 15 residues. CDR1 MDHEN and CDR2 SYDVKM come from the germline V gene.

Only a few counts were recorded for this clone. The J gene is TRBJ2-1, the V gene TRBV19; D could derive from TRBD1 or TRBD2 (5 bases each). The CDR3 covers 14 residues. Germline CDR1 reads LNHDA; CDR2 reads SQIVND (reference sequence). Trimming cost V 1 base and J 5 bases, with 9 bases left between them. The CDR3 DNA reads TGTGCCAGTAGTATAGCAGGGACCCACAATGAGCAGTTCTTC. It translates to CASSIAGTHNEQFF.

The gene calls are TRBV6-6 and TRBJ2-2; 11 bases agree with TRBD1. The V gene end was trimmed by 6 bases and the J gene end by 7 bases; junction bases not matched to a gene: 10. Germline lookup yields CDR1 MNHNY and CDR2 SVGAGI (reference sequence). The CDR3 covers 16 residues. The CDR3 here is CASRRGQGAVDGELFF. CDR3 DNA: TGTGCCAGCAGGAGAGGACAGGGGGCCGTTGACGGGGAGCTGTTTTTT.

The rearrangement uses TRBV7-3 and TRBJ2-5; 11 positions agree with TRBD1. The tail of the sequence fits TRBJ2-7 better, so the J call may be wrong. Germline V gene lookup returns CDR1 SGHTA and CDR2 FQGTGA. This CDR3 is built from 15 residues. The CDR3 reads CASSLGTGGSYEQYF. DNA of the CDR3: TGTGCCAGCAGCCTCGGGACAGGGGGCTCCTACGAGCAGTACTTC.

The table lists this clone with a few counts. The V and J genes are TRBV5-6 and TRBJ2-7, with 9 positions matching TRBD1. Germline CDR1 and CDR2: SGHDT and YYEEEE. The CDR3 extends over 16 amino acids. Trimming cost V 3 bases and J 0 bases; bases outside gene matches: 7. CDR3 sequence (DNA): TGTGCCAGCAGCTCAGGACAGGGGCCGAACTCCTACGAGCAGTACTTC. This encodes CASSSGQGPNSYEQYF. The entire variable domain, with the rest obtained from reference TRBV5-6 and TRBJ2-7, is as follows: DAGVTQSPTHLIKTRGQQVTLRCSPKSGHDTVSWYQQALGQGPQFIFQYYEEEERQRGNFPDRFSGHQFPNYSSELNVNALLLGDSALYLCASSSGQGPNSYEQYFGPGTRLTVT.

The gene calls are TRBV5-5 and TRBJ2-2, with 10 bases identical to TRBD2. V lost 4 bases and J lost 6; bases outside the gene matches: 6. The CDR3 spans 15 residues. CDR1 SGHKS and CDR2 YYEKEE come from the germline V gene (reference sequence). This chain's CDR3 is CASSTLAGEAGELFF. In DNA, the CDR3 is TGTGCCAGCAGCACCCTAGCGGGAGAGGCCGGGGAGCTGTTTTTT.